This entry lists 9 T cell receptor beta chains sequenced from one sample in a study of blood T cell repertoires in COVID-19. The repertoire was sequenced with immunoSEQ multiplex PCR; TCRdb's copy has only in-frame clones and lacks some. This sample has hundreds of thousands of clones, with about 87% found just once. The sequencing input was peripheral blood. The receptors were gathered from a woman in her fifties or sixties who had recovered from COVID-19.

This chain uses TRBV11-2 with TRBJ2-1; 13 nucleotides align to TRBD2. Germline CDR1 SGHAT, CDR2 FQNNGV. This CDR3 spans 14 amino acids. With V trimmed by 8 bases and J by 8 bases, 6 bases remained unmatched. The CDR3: CASVLAGGVYEQFF. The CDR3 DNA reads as TGTGCCAGCGTACTAGCGGGAGGGGTCTATGAGCAGTTCTTC.

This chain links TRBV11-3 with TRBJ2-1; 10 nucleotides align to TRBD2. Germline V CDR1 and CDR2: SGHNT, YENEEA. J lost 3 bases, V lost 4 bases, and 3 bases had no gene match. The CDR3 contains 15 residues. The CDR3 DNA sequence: TGTGCCAGCAGCTCTGGACTAGCGGACTACAATGAGCAGTTCTTC. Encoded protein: CASSSGLADYNEQFF.

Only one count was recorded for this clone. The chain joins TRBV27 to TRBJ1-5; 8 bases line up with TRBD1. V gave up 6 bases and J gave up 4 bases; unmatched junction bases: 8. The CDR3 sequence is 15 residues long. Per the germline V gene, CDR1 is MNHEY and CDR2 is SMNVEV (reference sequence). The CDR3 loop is CASRRQGTGNQPQHF. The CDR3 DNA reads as TGTGCCAGCAGGAGACAGGGGACCGGTAATCAGCCCCAGCATTTT.

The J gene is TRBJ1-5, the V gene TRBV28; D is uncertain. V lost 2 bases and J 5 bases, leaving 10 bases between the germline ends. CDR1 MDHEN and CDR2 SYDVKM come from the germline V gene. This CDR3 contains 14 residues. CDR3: CASSLPRLDQPQHF. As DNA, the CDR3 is TGTGCCAGCAGTTTACCCAGGCTCGATCAGCCCCAGCATTTT. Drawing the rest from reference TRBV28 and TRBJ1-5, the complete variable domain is DVKVTQSSRYLVKRTGEKVFLECVQDMDHENMFWYRQDPGLGLRLIYFSYDVKMKEKGDIPEGYSVSREKKERFSLILESASTNQTSMYLCASSLPRLDQPQHFGDGTRLSIL.

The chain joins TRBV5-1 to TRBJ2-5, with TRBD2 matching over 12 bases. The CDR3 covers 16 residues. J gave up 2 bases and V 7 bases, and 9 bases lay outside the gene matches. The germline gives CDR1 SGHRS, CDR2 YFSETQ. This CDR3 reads CASGTSGRTDQETQYF. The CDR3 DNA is TGCGCCAGCGGTACTAGCGGGAGGACCGATCAAGAGACCCAGTACTTC.

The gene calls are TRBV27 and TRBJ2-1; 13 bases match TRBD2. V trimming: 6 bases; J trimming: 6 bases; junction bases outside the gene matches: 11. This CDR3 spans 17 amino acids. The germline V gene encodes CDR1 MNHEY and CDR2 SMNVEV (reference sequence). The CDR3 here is CASSPLFTSGRANEQFF. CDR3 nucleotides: TGTGCCAGCAGCCCCTTATTTACTAGCGGGAGGGCCAATGAGCAGTTCTTC.

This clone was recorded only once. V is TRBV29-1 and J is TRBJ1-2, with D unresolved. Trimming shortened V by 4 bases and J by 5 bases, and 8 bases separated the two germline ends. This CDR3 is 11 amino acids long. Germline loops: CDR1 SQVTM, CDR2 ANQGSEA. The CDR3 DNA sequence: TGCAGCGTTGTGCGGGGATATGGCTACACCTTC. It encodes CSVVRGYGYTF. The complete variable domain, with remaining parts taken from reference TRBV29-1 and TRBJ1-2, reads SAVISQKPSRDICQRGTSLTIQCQVDSQVTMMFWYRQQPGQSLTLIATANQGSEATYESGFVIDKFPISRPNLTFSTLTVSNMSPEDSSIYLCSVVRGYGYTFGSGTRLTVV.

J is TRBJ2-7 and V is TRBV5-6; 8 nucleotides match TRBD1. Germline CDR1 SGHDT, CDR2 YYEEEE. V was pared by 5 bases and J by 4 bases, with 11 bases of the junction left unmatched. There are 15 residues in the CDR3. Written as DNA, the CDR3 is TGTGCCAGCAGTTCCCAACAGGGGGATCGTTACGAGCAGTACTTC. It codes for CASSSQQGDRYEQYF.

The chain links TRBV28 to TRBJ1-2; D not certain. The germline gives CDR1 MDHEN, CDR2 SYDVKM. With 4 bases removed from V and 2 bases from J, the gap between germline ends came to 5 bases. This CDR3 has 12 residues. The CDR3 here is CASSSSNYGYTF. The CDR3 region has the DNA TGTGCCAGCAGTTCATCAAACTATGGCTACACCTTC.